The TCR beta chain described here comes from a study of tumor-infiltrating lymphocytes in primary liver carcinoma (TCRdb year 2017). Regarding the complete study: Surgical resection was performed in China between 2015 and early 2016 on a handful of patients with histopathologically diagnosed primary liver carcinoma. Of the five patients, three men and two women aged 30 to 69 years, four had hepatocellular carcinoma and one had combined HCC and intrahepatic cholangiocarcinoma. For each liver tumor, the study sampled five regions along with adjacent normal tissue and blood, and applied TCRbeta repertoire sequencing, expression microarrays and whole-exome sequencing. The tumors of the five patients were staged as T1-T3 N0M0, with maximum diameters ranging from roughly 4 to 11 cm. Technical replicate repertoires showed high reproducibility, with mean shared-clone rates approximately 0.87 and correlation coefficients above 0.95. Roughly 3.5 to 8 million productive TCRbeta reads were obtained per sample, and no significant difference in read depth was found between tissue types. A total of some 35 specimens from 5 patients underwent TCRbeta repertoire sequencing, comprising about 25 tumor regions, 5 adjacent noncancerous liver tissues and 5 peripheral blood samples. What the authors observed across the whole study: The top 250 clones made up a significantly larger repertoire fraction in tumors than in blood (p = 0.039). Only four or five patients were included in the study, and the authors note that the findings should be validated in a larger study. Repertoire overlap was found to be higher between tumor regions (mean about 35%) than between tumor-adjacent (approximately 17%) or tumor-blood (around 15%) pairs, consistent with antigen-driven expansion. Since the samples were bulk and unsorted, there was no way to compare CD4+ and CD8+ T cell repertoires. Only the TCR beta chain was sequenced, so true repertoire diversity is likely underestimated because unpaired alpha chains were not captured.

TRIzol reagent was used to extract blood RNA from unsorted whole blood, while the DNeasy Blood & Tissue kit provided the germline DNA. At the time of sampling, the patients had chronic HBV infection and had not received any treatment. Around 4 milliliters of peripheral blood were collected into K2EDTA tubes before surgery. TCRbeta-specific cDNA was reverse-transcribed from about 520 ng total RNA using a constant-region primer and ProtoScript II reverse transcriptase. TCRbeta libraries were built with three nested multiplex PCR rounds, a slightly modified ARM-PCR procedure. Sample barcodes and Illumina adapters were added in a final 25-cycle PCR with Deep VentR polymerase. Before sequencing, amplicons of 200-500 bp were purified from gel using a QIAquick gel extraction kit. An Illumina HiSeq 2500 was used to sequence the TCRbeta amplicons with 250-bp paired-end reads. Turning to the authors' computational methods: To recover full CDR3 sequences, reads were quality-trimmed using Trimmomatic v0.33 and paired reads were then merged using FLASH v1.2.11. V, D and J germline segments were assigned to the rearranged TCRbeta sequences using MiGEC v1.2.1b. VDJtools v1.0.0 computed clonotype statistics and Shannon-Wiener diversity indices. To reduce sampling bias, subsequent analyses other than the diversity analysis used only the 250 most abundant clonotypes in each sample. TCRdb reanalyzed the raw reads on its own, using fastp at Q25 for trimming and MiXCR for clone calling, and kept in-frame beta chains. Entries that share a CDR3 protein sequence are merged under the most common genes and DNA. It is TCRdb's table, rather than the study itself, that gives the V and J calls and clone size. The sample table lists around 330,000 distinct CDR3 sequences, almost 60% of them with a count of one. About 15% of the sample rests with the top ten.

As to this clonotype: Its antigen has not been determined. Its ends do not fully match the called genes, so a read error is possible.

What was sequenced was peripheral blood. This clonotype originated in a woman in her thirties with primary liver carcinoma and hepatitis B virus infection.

The CDR3 region: CASSLRTGDIQTDDYTF. The DNA sequence is TGTGCCAGTAGTTTGAGGACAGGAGACATCCAAACAGATGACTACACCTTC. In this chain, TRBV28 is recombined with TRBJ1-2, with 7 central nucleotides matching TRBD1. The CDR3 runs 17 amino acids, cysteine and phenylalanine included. The only DNA kept is the CDR3, 51 bases in frame from the first base. Via the germline V gene, CDR1 is MDHEN and CDR2 SYDVKM.